This T cell receptor (beta chain) was captured by sequencing in a study of CD8 T cells in Susac syndrome. Germline CDR1 SGHRS, CDR2 YFSETQ. Trimming took 4 bases from V and 5 from J; bases not matched to a gene: 5. The CDR3 consists of 14 residues. Random hexamers were used to reverse transcribe an amount of roughly 0.45 to 1 ug RNA. Across 54 Vbeta and 13 Jbeta, TCR beta CDR3 was amplified with immunoSEQ multiplex PCR. TCRdb processed the immunoSEQ multiplex PCR reads anew with MiXCR; each CDR3 protein has one entry. Found here are about 130,000 distinct CDR3 sequences, approximately 96% of them singletons; the top ten hold over 0.07%.

This sequence originates from a human donor in good health. Sequencing was done on a sample of CD4+ T cells from PBMCs. V gene TRBV5-1 combines with J gene TRBJ1-1; 10 bases map to TRBD1. Here the CDR3 DNA reads TGCGCCAGCAGCGGACAGGGGGTGAGGACTGAAGCTTTCTTT. Translating it yields CASSGQGVRTEAFF. Supplemented by reference TRBV5-1 and TRBJ1-1, the full variable domain reads KAGVTQTPRYLIKTRGQQVTLSCSPISGHRSVSWYQQTPGQGLQFLFEYFSETQRNKGNFPGRFSGRQFSNSRSEMNVSTLELGDSALYLCASSGQGVRTEAFFGQGTRLTVV.